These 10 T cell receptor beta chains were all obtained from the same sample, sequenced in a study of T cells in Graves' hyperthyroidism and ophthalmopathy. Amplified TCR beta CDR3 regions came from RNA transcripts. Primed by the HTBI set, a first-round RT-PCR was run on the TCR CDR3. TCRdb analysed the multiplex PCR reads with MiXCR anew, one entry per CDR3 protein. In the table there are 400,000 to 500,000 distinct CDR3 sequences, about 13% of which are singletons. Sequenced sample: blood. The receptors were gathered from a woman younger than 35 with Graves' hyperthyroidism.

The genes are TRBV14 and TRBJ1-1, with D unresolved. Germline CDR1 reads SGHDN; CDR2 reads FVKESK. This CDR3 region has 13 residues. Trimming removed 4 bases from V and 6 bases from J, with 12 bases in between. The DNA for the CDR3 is TGTGCCAGCAGCCGCCTCGCGTGGGCTGAAGCTTTCTTT. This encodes CASSRLAWAEAFF.

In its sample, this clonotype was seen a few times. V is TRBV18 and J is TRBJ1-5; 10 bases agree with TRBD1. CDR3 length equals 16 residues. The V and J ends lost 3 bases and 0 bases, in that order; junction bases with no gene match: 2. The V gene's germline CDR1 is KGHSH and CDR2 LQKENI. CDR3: CASSPGTGVSNQPQHF. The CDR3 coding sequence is TGTGCCAGCTCACCCGGGACAGGGGTTAGCAATCAGCCCCAGCATTTT. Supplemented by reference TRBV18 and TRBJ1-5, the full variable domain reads NAGVMQNPRHLVRRRGQEARLRCSPMKGHSHVYWYRQLPEEGLKFMVYLQKENIIDESGMPKERFSAEFPKEGPSILRIQQVVRGDSAAYFCASSPGTGVSNQPQHFGDGTRLSIL.

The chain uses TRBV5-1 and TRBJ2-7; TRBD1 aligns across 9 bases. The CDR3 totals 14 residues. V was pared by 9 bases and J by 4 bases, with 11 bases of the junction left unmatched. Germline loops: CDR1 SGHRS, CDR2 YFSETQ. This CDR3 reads CATYAGQGGYEQYF. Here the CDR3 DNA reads TGCGCCACTTACGCGGGACAGGGTGGATACGAGCAGTACTTC.

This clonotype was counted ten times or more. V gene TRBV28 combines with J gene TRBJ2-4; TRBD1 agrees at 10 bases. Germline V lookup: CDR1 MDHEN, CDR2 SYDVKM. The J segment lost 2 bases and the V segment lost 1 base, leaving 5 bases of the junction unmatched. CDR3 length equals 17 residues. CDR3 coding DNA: TGTGCCAGCAGTTTATCGACAGGGGGCTTGTCCAAAAACATTCAGTACTTC. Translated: CASSLSTGGLSKNIQYF.

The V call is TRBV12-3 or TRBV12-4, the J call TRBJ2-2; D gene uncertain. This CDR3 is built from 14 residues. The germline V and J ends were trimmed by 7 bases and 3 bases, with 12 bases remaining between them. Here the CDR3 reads CASTFSSHTGELFF. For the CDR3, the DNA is TGTGCCAGCACGTTTAGTAGCCACACCGGGGAGCTGTTTTTT.

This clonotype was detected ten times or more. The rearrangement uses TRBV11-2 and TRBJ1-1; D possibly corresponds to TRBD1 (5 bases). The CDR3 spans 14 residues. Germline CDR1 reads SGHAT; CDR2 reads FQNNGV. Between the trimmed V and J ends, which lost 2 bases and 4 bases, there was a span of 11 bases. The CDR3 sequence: CASSLRARATEAFF. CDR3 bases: TGTGCCAGCAGCTTACGGGCCAGGGCCACTGAAGCTTTCTTT.

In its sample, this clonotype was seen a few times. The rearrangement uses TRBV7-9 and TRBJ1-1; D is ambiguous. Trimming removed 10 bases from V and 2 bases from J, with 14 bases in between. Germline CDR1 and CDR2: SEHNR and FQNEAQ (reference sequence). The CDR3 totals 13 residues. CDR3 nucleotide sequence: TGTGCCATCACGGGTGATGTAAACACTGAAGCTTTCTTT. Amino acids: CAITGDVNTEAFF.

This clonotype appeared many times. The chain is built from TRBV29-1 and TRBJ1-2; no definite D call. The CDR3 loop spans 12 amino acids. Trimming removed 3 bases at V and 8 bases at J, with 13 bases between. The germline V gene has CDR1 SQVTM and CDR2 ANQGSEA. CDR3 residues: CSVDNNGNGYTF. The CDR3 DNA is TGCAGCGTTGACAACAATGGGAACGGCTACACCTTC.

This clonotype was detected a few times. CDR3 residues: CAISEEVSGNTIYF. CDR3 DNA: TGTGCCATCAGTGAGGAGGTCTCTGGAAACACCATATATTTT. The V gene is TRBV10-3, the J gene TRBJ1-3, with D unclear. The CDR3 extends over 14 amino acids. Germline V gives CDR1 ENHRY, CDR2 SYGVKD. The V and J ends lost 2 bases and 0 bases respectively, with 5 bases between them.

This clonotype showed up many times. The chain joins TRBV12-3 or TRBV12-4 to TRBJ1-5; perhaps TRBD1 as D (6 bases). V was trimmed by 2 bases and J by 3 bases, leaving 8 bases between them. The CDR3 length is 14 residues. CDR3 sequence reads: CASSLSGVNQPQHF. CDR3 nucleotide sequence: TGTGCCAGCAGTTTATCAGGGGTCAATCAGCCCCAGCATTTT.